Below are 21 T cell receptor beta chains sequenced from a single sample in a study of early T cells in non-severe SARS-CoV-2 infection. TCRdb reprocessed the 5' RACE reads with MiXCR, giving one entry per CDR3 protein. The sample includes roughly 28,000 distinct CDR3 sequences, around 5.8% of them seen just once. Specimen: whole blood. These receptors were taken from an adult who was a healthcare worker with PCR-confirmed SARS-CoV-2 infection or an uninfected control (not recorded which).

This clonotype has at least ten counts. The rearrangement joins TRBV12-3 or TRBV12-4 to TRBJ2-2, with D uncertain. This CDR3 has 14 residues. V was cut by 2 bases and J by 4 bases, with 8 bases left in between. CDR3 in amino acids: CASSLRHITGELFF. Here the CDR3 DNA reads TGTGCCAGCAGTTTAAGGCACATCACCGGGGAGCTGTTTTTT.

This clonotype was observed many times. The rearrangement joins TRBV7-2 to TRBJ2-1, with TRBD2 identical over 14 bases. Trimming removed 5 bases from V and 4 bases from J; junction bases left unmatched: 10. The CDR3 has 18 residues. Germline CDR1 SGHTA, CDR2 FQGNSA. The CDR3 reads CASSQLGTSGGIYNEQFF. For the CDR3, the DNA is TGTGCCAGCAGCCAGCTGGGGACTAGCGGGGGTATTTACAATGAGCAGTTCTTC.

This clonotype has a count of ten or more. This chain links TRBV7-2 with TRBJ1-4, with unresolved D. The CDR3 runs to 13 residues. Per the germline V gene, CDR1 is SGHTA and CDR2 is FQGNSA. With 6 bases removed from V and 8 bases from J, the gap between germline ends came to 13 bases. The CDR3 nucleotides are TGTGCCAGCAGTCTCTTGGGGAGGGAAAAACTGTTTTTT. This gives the protein CASSLLGREKLFF.

This clonotype was detected ten times or more. The J gene is TRBJ1-6, the V gene TRBV6-5; 9 bases align to TRBD1. The V and J ends lost 6 bases and 10 bases, in that order; junction bases with no gene match: 7. Germline CDR1 MNHEY, CDR2 SVGAGI. This CDR3 comprises 14 residues. DNA for the CDR3: TGTGCCAGCAGAGGGGGACAGGGAGGCTCACCCCTCCACTTT. It encodes CASRGGQGGSPLHF.

There are many counts of this clonotype. V gene TRBV2 combines with J gene TRBJ2-1, with 11 nucleotides matching TRBD2. Unmatched junction bases numbered 9, after V lost 8 bases and J lost 15 bases. This CDR3 comprises 12 residues. CDR1 and CDR2 (germline): SNHLY, FYNNEI. The CDR3 region is CASLLAGGPLFF. CDR3 nucleotide sequence: TGTGCCAGCCTTCTAGCGGGGGGCCCGCTGTTCTTC.

In this sample, this clonotype is medium-sized. V is TRBV24-1 and J is TRBJ2-1; no clear D gene. Germline CDR1 and CDR2: KGHDR and SFDVKD. This CDR3 region has 12 residues. V lost 4 bases and J 5 bases, leaving 5 bases between the germline ends. CDR3 nucleotide sequence: TGTGCCACCAGTGACAGAGACAATGAGCAGTTCTTC. It translates to CATSDRDNEQFF.

This clonotype was recorded many times. The chain uses TRBV10-1 and TRBJ2-2; D is possibly TRBD1 or TRBD2 (6 bases each). This CDR3 contains 16 residues. Germline-derived CDR1 and CDR2 are WNHNN and SYGVQD (reference sequence). Trimming removed 3 bases at V and 2 bases at J, with 13 bases between. The chain's CDR3 is CASSDSMGGNTGELFF. As DNA, the CDR3 is TGCGCCAGCAGTGATTCGATGGGGGGCAACACCGGGGAGCTGTTTTTT.

This clonotype has ten or more counts. V usage is TRBV12-3 or TRBV12-4 and J usage is TRBJ1-2; D uncertain. The CDR3 has 15 residues. Trimming left V 5 bases short and J 4 bases short, with 17 bases between. This chain's CDR3 is CASSPLDDFIYGYTF. The CDR3 region has the DNA TGTGCCAGCAGTCCCCTCGATGACTTCATCTATGGCTACACCTTC.

About this clonotype itself: A much bigger clone sits one base away, suggesting this may be a read error. The conserved final phenylalanine or tryptophan is absent from the CDR3, which likely points to a read error. This chain joins TRBV12-3 or TRBV12-4 and TRBJ2-7, with D uncertain. This CDR3 is built from 16 residues. Trimming took 6 bases from V and 2 from J, leaving 20 bases between them. The CDR3: CASSATSGPPPYEQYS. The CDR3 region has the DNA TGTGCCAGCAGCGCAACCTCCGGGCCCCCCCCCTACGAGCAGTACTCC.

This clonotype was picked up many times. As DNA, the CDR3 is TGTGCCAGCACCGATCCGAAGGACAGGGACAATGAGCAGTTCTTC. Its protein product is CASTDPKDRDNEQFF. The chain couples TRBV6-5 to TRBJ2-1, with 8 positions matching TRBD1. Germline trimming cut 7 bases from V and 5 bases from J; bases unmatched to any gene: 10. The V gene's germline CDR1 is MNHEY and CDR2 SVGAGI. The CDR3 is made up of 15 amino acids.

This clonotype was seen at least ten times. The genes are TRBV5-1 and TRBJ2-7; a possible D gene is TRBD1 (6 bases). The CDR3 contains 12 residues. Deletions cut 7 bases from V and 6 bases from J, with 14 bases between. From germline, CDR1 is SGHRS and CDR2 YFSETQ. The CDR3 spells CASHPLGGEQYF. CDR3 nucleotides: TGCGCCAGCCACCCTTTAGGGGGCGAGCAGTACTTC.

This clonotype was seen many times. The chain couples TRBV6-4 to TRBJ2-2; D remains ambiguous. Germline loops: CDR1 MRHNA, CDR2 SNTAGT. The CDR3 runs 15 residues. V was pared by 3 bases and J by 2 bases, with 10 bases between. CDR3 sequence: CASSEWQANTGELFF. The CDR3, as DNA: TGTGCCAGCAGTGAGTGGCAGGCCAACACCGGGGAGCTGTTTTTT.

This clonotype occurred many times. This chain links TRBV5-5 with TRBJ1-2; no reliable D call. V lost 0 bases and J 1 base, leaving 7 bases between the germline ends. CDR3 length: 14 residues. The germline V gene has CDR1 SGHKS and CDR2 YYEKEE (reference sequence). This chain's CDR3 is CASSLEQHNYGYTF. The DNA of the CDR3 is TGTGCCAGCAGCTTGGAACAGCATAACTATGGCTACACCTTC.

The chain combines TRBV10-2 with TRBJ1-2, with 7 bases lining up with TRBD1. Germline CDR1 WSHSY, CDR2 SAAADI. Germline trimming cut 6 bases from V and 2 bases from J; bases unmatched to any gene: 6. This CDR3 comprises 14 residues. The CDR3 sequence is CASRRQGDNYGYTF. The CDR3 nucleotides read TGCGCCAGCAGGAGACAGGGAGACAACTATGGCTACACCTTC.

Ten or more counts support this clonotype. The chain links TRBV20-1 to TRBJ2-5; tentative D call: TRBD2 (6 bases). The germline V gene encodes CDR1 DFQATT and CDR2 SNEGSKA (reference sequence). The CDR3 runs 16 residues. Trimming removed 4 bases from V and 1 base from J, with 19 bases in between. CDR3 sequence: CSATSGTAAGQETQYF. CDR3 nucleotides: TGCAGTGCTACCTCCGGGACTGCCGCAGGCCAAGAGACCCAGTACTTC.

This clonotype was counted ten times or more. This chain uses TRBV9 with TRBJ2-5; 7 nucleotides line up with TRBD2. The trim removed 4 bases at V and 4 bases at J, leaving 7 bases unmatched. CDR3 length equals 14 residues. CDR1 is SGDLS, CDR2 YYNGEE, per germline. CDR3 coding DNA: TGTGCCAGCAGCCCACACACTAGCGCAGAGACCCAGTACTTC. Translated, it gives CASSPHTSAETQYF.

This clonotype was observed many times. The J gene is TRBJ1-3, the V gene TRBV4-2, with D hard to call. Per the germline V gene, CDR1 is LGHNA and CDR2 is YNFKEQ. This CDR3 comprises 17 residues. V gave up 0 bases and J gave up 2 bases, with 14 bases separating them. The CDR3, as DNA: TGTGCCAGCAGCCAAGATAAGGGAGCTTTAACTGGAAACACCATATATTTT. Translating gives CASSQDKGALTGNTIYF.

This clonotype has more than one count but fewer than ten. The rearrangement uses TRBV21-1 and TRBJ2-2; TRBD2, the D gene given by the table, was not confirmed from the DNA. TRBV21-1 is assigned pseudogene status. The CDR3 is 14 amino acids. The CDR3 nucleotides are TGTGCCAGCTCGACGGGAGGGCCCCCCGGGGAGCTGTTTTTT. It is translated as CASSTGGPPGELFF.

This clonotype was detected many times. J is TRBJ2-7 and V is TRBV4-2; D remains unclear. V lost 4 bases and J 6 bases, leaving 22 bases between the germline ends. The CDR3 length is 16 residues. The V gene's germline CDR1 is LGHNA and CDR2 YNFKEQ. The DNA for the CDR3 is TGTGCCAGCAGCCTCAAGCAGCGAACGGCTAGAGTCGAGCAGTACTTC. It translates to CASSLKQRTARVEQYF.

This clonotype was observed many times. The chain couples TRBV19 to TRBJ2-1, with TRBD2 matching over 12 bases. This CDR3 contains 16 residues. With 7 bases clipped from V and 8 bases from J, the junction kept 12 bases outside the gene matches. Germline V gives CDR1 LNHDA, CDR2 SQIVND (reference sequence). The CDR3 nucleotides are TGTGCCAGTACGGTGCTAGCGGGAGGGGATCGGGATGAGCAGTTCTTC. This encodes CASTVLAGGDRDEQFF.

This clonotype is labeled medium-sized (0.01 to 0.1%). This chain connects TRBV29-1 to TRBJ2-3, with TRBD2 as a possible D gene (5 bases). Germline V lookup: CDR1 SQVTM, CDR2 ANQGSEA. The CDR3 sequence is 14 residues long. The V end was cut by 4 bases, the J end by 6 bases, with 17 bases between. The CDR3 here is CSVGGWGSPDTQYF. CDR3 coding DNA: TGCAGCGTTGGAGGGTGGGGTTCTCCTGATACGCAGTATTTT.